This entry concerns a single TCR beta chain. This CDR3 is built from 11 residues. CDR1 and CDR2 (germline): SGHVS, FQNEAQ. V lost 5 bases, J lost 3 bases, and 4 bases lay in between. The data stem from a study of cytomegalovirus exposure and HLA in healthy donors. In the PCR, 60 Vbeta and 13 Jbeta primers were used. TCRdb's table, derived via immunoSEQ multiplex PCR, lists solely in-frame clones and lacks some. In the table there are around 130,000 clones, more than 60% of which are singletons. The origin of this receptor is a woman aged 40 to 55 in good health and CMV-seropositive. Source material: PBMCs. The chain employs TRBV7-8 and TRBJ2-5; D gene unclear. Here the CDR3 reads CASSVKETQYF. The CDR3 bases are TGTGCCAGCAGCGTCAAAGAGACCCAGTACTTC.